Here is one TCR beta chain with its context. No cognate antigen has been identified for it. No quality values exist for individual bases; no much larger clone is one base distant. The data derive from a study of blood T cell repertoires in COVID-19 (TCRdb year 2020). With respect to the entire study: Samples from collaborators originated in the United States, Italy and Spain and spanned both the acute and convalescent phases of COVID-19. The material from the prospective study consisted of cDNA or gDNA derived from T cells, B-cell-depleted T cells, or PBMCs. The dataset comprised deeply sampled blood TCRbeta repertoires from subjects exposed to, actively infected with, or recovered from COVID-19. The repertoires were made available in a free public database intended to serve as a resource for research on the immune response to SARS-CoV-2. Samples were obtained from the ongoing ImmuneRACE study (first 160 participants) and from about 1,300 subjects provided by 6 global collaborators. The sample metadata nearly always contained a de-identified subject ID, COVID-19 status, age in years and sex. HLA class I and class II types, where available, came from metadata supplied by the sample provider rather than from assay-based typing.

TCRbeta CDR3 regions were amplified from genomic DNA by means of the immunoSEQ Assay, a bias-controlled multiplex PCR. Under the source paper's analysis protocol: Nucleated cell counts per sample were estimated from amplification of reference gene primers within the assay. Sequence reads were collapsed and filtered to measure the absolute abundance of every unique TCRbeta CDR3 rearrangement. Productive Simpson clonality was computed per sample as the square root of Simpson's diversity index over productive rearrangements. The table was pulled from immuneACCESS by TCRdb, which kept in-frame rearrangements only. Such tables lose some clones; where checked, under half of the loss comes from unresolved V genes, and the rest has no known cause. V and J calls and clone size come straight from that table; D and trimming were deduced from the DNA. This sample holds some 700,000 clones; 85% to 90% were observed only once. More than 0.25% of the sample is in the top ten clones.

Beyond this particular receptor, the publication reports: How much clinical and demographic metadata was included differed by source and by participant, and the metadata was provided uncurated.

Based on the germline V gene, the CDR1 and CDR2 sequences are SGHTA and FQGNSA. The CDR3 starts with the cysteine, ends with the phenylalanine, and has 15 residues. The retained sequence is limited to the CDR3, 45 bases, with the frame set at the first base. V and J are trimmed by 5 bases and 3 bases, and the gene matches miss 7 bases of the junction. The collaborating institutions used their own protocols to collect whole blood in K2EDTA tubes. For TCRbeta analysis, collaborator samples were shipped as frozen whole blood, as isolated PBMCs, or as DNA extracted from either sample type. The specimen sequenced was peripheral blood. The sequence links TRBV7-2 to TRBJ2-7; 10 middle bases align to TRBD2. This TCR was recovered from a woman under 30 with acute or convalescent COVID-19. The CDR3 region: CASSLRLAGVYEQYF. The DNA sequence follows: TGTGCCAGCAGCCTCCGACTAGCGGGTGTCTACGAGCAGTACTTC.